The clone carrying this T cell receptor beta chain has a handful of counts. Antigen unknown. A much larger clone lies a single base off, so this may be a read error. Germline lookup yields CDR1 SGHTA and CDR2 FQGNSA. The CDR3 consists of 16 residues. V shed 5 bases and J shed 3 bases, with 20 bases lying between them. Each donor gave ten milliliters of peripheral blood. The data stem from a study of blood T cells in healthy people across ages. Whole-study context: Researchers report that template switching captured about one barcoded beta molecule per two T cells. Study-wide results and caveats: The study found TCR beta diversity correlated strongly with naive T cell percentage.

The authors ran a second PCR of roughly 7 to 11 cycles using a sample-barcoded 5' primer and a J-beta primer mix. TCRdb used MiXCR to reprocess the 5' RACE reads, holding one entry per CDR3 protein. Counted here are 550,000 to 800,000 distinct CDR3 sequences, 32% occurring once; the ten biggest clones make up roughly 15%. The clonotype was recovered from a woman over 75 in good health. This chain connects TRBV7-2 to TRBJ2-7, with D perhaps matching TRBD2 (5 bases). The material sequenced was blood. CDR3 in DNA: TGTGCCAGCAGCCCTTACGGCGGGCGTAATCGCTACGAGCAGTACTTC. It specifies CASSPYGGRNRYEQYF.